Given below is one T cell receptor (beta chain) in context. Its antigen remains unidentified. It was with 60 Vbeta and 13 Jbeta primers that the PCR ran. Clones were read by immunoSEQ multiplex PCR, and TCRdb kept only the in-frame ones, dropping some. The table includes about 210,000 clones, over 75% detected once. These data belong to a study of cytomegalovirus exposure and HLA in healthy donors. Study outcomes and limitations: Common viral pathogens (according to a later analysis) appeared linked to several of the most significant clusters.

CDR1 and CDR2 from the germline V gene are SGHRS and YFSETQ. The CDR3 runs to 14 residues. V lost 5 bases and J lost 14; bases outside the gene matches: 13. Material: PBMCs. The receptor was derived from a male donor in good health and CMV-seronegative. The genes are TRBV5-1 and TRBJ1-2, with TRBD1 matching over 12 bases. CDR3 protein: CASSSDSGTGGSTF. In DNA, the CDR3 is TGCGCCAGCAGTTCAGACTCCGGGACAGGGGGCAGTACCTTC.